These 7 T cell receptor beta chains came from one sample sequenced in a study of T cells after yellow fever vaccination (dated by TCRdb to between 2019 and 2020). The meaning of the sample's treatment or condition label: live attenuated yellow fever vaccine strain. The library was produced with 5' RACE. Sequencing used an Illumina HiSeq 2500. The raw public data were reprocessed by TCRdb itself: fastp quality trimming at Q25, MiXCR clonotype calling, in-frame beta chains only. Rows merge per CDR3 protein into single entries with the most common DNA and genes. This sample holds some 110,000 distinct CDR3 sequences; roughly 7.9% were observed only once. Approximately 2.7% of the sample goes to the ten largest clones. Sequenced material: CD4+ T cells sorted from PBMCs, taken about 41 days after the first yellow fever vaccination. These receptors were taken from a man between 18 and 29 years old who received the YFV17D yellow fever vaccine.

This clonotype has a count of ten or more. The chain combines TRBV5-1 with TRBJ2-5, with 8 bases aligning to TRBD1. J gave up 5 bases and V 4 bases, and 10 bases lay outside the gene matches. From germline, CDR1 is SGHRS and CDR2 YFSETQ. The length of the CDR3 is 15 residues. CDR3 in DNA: TGCGCCAGCAGCCCATTCGGACAGGGTGGGGAGACCCAGTACTTC. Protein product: CASSPFGQGGETQYF.

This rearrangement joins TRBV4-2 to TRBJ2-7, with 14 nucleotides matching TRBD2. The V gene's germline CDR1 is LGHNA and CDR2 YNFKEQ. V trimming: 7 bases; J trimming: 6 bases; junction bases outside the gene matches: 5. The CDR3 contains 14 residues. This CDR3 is CASTAGTSGGEQYF. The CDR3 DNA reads TGTGCCAGCACCGCGGGGACTAGCGGGGGCGAGCAGTACTTC.

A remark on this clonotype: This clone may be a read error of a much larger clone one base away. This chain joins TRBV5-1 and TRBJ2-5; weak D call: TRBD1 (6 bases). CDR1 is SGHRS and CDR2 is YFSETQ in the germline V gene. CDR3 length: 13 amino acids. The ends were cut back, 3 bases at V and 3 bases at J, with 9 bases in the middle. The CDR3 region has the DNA TGCGCCAGCAGCTGGGACAAGAAAGAGACCCAGTACTTC. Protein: CASSWDKKETQYF.

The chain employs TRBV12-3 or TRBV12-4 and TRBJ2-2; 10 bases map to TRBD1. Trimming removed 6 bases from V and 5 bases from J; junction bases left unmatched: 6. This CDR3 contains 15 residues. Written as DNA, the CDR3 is TGTGCCAGCAGGCCTGACAGGGGGCCTACCGGGGAGCTGTTTTTT. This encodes CASRPDRGPTGELFF.

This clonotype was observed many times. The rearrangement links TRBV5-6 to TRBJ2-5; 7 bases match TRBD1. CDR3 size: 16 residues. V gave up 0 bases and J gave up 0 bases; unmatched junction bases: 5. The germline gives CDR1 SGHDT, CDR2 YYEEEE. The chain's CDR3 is CASSLVRTGDQETQYF. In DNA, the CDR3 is TGTGCCAGCAGCTTGGTCCGGACAGGAGACCAAGAGACCCAGTACTTC. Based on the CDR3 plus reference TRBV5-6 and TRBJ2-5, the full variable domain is DAGVTQSPTHLIKTRGQQVTLRCSPKSGHDTVSWYQQALGQGPQFIFQYYEEEERQRGNFPDRFSGHQFPNYSSELNVNALLLGDSALYLCASSLVRTGDQETQYFGPGTRLLVL.

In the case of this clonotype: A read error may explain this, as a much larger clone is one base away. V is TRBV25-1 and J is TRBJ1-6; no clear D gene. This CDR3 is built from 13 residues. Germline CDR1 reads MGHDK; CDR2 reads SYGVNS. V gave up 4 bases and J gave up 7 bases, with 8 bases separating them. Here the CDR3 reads CASSGSGNSPLHF. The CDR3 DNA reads TGTGCCAGCAGTGGGTCGGGGAATTCACCCCTCCACTTT.

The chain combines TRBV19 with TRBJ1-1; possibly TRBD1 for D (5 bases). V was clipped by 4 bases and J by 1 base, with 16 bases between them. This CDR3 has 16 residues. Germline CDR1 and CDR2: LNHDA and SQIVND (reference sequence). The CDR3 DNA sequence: TGTGCCAGTAGTAACCGACCCCGACAGAGGAACACTGAAGCTTTCTTT. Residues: CASSNRPRQRNTEAFF.